The 26 T cell receptor beta chains below all came from one sample that was sequenced in a study of OX40 agonist ivuxolimab in advanced cancers. Clones were sequenced by immunoSEQ multiplex PCR, and TCRdb holds only the in-frame ones, with some missing. This sample has under 90,000 clones, with about nine tenths found just once. The source material was CD4+ or CD8+ T cells sorted from blood, sampled in a trial of the OX40 agonist ivuxolimab. The source is an adult with an advanced solid tumor such as melanoma, head and neck, liver or kidney cancer.

This rearrangement joins TRBV14 to TRBJ2-1; D uncertain. The CDR3 sequence is 16 residues long. V lost 0 bases and J lost 3, with 12 bases in between. CDR1 is SGHDN, CDR2 FVKESK, per germline. The CDR3 protein is CASSQDKGHFYNEQFF. The CDR3 DNA reads TGTGCCAGCAGCCAAGATAAGGGCCATTTCTACAATGAGCAGTTCTTC.

The chain couples TRBV5-1 to TRBJ2-5; 7 positions agree with TRBD1. CDR3 length equals 12 residues. Germline V gene lookup returns CDR1 SGHRS and CDR2 YFSETQ. Losses at the gene ends were 5 bases for V and 2 bases for J; bases not matched to a gene: 0. Here the CDR3 DNA reads TGCGCCAGCAGGACAGGGCAAGAGACCCAGTACTTC. Amino acid sequence: CASRTGQETQYF.

The V gene is TRBV7-2, the J gene TRBJ2-5; tentatively, D is TRBD2 (5 bases). Germline V gene sequence: CDR1 SGHTA, CDR2 FQGNSA. The CDR3 runs 14 residues. Deletions cut 6 bases from V and 9 bases from J, with 20 bases between. This CDR3 is CASRLPSGVEAQYF. DNA of the CDR3: TGTGCCAGCAGGCTTCCCAGTGGGGTGGAGGCCCAGTACTTC.

The chain employs TRBV5-8 and TRBJ2-5, with D unresolved. Germline CDR1 reads SGHTS; CDR2 reads YDEGEE. With 3 bases removed from V and 5 bases from J, the gap between germline ends came to 17 bases. This CDR3 has 15 amino acids. This CDR3 reads CASSSFPGRRETQYF. The CDR3 nucleotides read TGTGCCAGCAGCTCTTTCCCAGGACGTCGGGAGACCCAGTACTTC.

The gene calls are TRBV11-2 and TRBJ2-1; 7 positions match TRBD2. This CDR3 has 15 amino acids. Losses at the gene ends were 1 base for V and 8 bases for J; bases not matched to a gene: 8. Germline assignment: CDR1 SGHAT and CDR2 FQNNGV. The CDR3 DNA reads TGTGCCAGCAGCTTAGCGGGAGGATCTGGGTATGAGCAGTTCTTC. Its protein product is CASSLAGGSGYEQFF.

The V and J genes are TRBV7-2 and TRBJ2-1; tentative D call: TRBD1 (6 bases). The CDR3 totals 15 residues. Looked up from germline, CDR1 is SGHTA and CDR2 is FQGNSA. Trimming pared 7 bases from V and 5 bases from J, leaving 18 bases between. The DNA of the CDR3 is TGTGCCAGCAAAAACTCGGTTCAGGGGCACAATGAGCAGTTCTTC. It encodes CASKNSVQGHNEQFF.

The rearrangement uses TRBV6-6 and TRBJ1-2, with D tentatively TRBD1 (6 bases). Trimming stripped 6 bases from V and 1 base from J, with 12 bases between. Germline CDR1 and CDR2: MNHNY and SVGAGI (reference sequence). CDR3 size: 14 residues. The CDR3, as DNA: TGTGCCAGCAGGGGAGCAGGGGTTAACTATGGCTACACCTTC. This encodes CASRGAGVNYGYTF.

This chain joins TRBV6-1 and TRBJ1-1; the D is unclear. Trimming stripped 1 base from V and 1 base from J, with 10 bases between. The CDR3 has 15 residues. Per the germline V gene, CDR1 is MNHNS and CDR2 is SASEGT. CDR3: CASSEVREANTEAFF. The CDR3 coding sequence is TGTGCCAGCAGTGAAGTACGGGAGGCGAACACTGAAGCTTTCTTT.

The rearrangement uses TRBV27 and TRBJ1-3, with 9 bases aligning to TRBD1. The CDR3 sequence is 15 residues long. Unmatched junction bases numbered 6, after V lost 9 bases and J lost 0 bases. Germline loops: CDR1 MNHEY, CDR2 SMNVEV (reference sequence). This CDR3 is CARGDRDLSGNTIYF. For the CDR3, the DNA is TGTGCCAGGGGGGACAGGGATCTCTCTGGAAACACCATATATTTT.

The chain uses TRBV7-3 and TRBJ2-1; 8 bases match TRBD2. This CDR3 has 18 residues. V shed 5 bases, J shed 9 bases, and the junction held 21 bases outside the gene matches. CDR1 SGHTA and CDR2 FQGTGA come from the germline V gene. In nucleotides, the CDR3 is TGTGCCAGCAGCGAAGGATATGGTTCTCGGGGGGGCTATGGTGAGCAGTTCTTC. It yields the protein CASSEGYGSRGGYGEQFF.

The chain uses TRBV28 and TRBJ2-7, with TRBD2 identical over 8 bases. V shed 6 bases, J shed 0 bases, and the junction held 7 bases outside the gene matches. Germline V gives CDR1 MDHEN, CDR2 SYDVKM. The CDR3 has 15 amino acids. CDR3 DNA: TGTGCCAGCAGGAGGAGCGGGGGCACCTCCTACGAGCAGTACTTC. Its protein product is CASRRSGGTSYEQYF.

With regard to this clone: Other DNA variants within this sample encode the same CDR3. The genes are TRBV9 and TRBJ2-5; no clear D. V was pared by 1 base and J by 2 bases, with 6 bases between. CDR3 length: 13 amino acids. CDR1 SGDLS and CDR2 YYNGEE come from the germline V gene. For the CDR3, the DNA is TGTGCCAGCAGCGTATCTAGTCAAGAGACCCAGTACTTC. Its protein product is CASSVSSQETQYF.

The J gene is TRBJ2-3, the V gene TRBV7-9, with TRBD2 matching 9 bases. Germline assignment: CDR1 SEHNR and CDR2 FQNEAQ (reference sequence). Unmatched junction bases numbered 5, after V lost 3 bases and J lost 1 base. There are 16 residues in the CDR3. CDR3 coding DNA: TGTGCCAGCAGCTTCGGGACTAGCAAACGCACAGATACGCAGTATTTT. It translates to CASSFGTSKRTDTQYF.

The chain combines TRBV30 with TRBJ1-4, with TRBD1 matching over 8 bases. The CDR3 is 14 residues long. The V gene end was trimmed by 3 bases and the J gene end by 7 bases; junction bases not matched to a gene: 7. CDR1 and CDR2 from the germline V gene are GTSNPN and SVGIG (reference sequence). The CDR3 nucleotides are TGTGCCTGGAGACGCCCGGACAGGGCTGAAAAACTGTTTTTT. This codes for CAWRRPDRAEKLFF. Drawing the rest from reference TRBV30 and TRBJ1-4, the complete variable domain is SQTIHQWPATLVQPVGSPLSLECTVEGTSNPNLYWYRQAAGRGLQLLFYSVGIGQISSEVPQNLSASRPQDRQFILSSKKLLLSDSGFYLCAWRRPDRAEKLFFGSGTQLSVL.

This sequence joins TRBV19 and TRBJ2-7; D is possibly TRBD1 (7 bases). From germline, CDR1 is LNHDA and CDR2 SQIVND (reference sequence). The length of the CDR3 is 15 residues. With 3 bases removed from V and 4 bases from J, the gap between germline ends came to 16 bases. In nucleotides, the CDR3 is TGTGCCAGTAGTATTGCGGGAACAGGGGAGTACGAGCAGTACTTC. Translating it yields CASSIAGTGEYEQYF.

The chain joins TRBV7-7 to TRBJ2-3, with D possibly matching TRBD1 (6 bases). Germline V gives CDR1 SSHAT, CDR2 FNYEAQ (reference sequence). Trimming shortened V by 6 bases and J by 1 base, and 11 bases separated the two germline ends. The CDR3 covers 14 residues. Written as DNA, the CDR3 is TGTGCCAGCAGTCAACAGGGAGGCACAGATACGCAGTATTTT. Encoded protein: CASSQQGGTDTQYF.

The V and J genes are TRBV28 and TRBJ1-4; 8 nucleotides line up with TRBD1. With 6 bases clipped from V and 4 bases from J, the junction kept 7 bases outside the gene matches. Germline V gene lookup returns CDR1 MDHEN and CDR2 SYDVKM. This CDR3 spans 15 amino acids. CDR3 amino acids: CASRNPGQDNEKLFF. The CDR3 DNA reads as TGTGCCAGCAGGAACCCGGGACAGGATAATGAAAAACTGTTTTTT.

The rearrangement uses TRBV10-3 and TRBJ1-2; D ambiguous. Germline V gene sequence: CDR1 ENHRY, CDR2 SYGVKD. The CDR3 runs to 14 residues. V was trimmed by 1 base and J by 4 bases, leaving 10 bases between them. The CDR3 DNA sequence: TGTGCCATCAGTGAGTTCGACGGATTCTATGGCTACACCTTC. Protein product: CAISEFDGFYGYTF.

The chain has TRBV28 and TRBJ1-1; D uncertain. The V gene's germline CDR1 is MDHEN and CDR2 SYDVKM. The CDR3 sequence is 14 residues long. Trimming pared 7 bases from V and 2 bases from J, leaving 14 bases between. CDR3 nucleotide sequence: TGTGCCAGCATTCTCGGGCGTTTCAACACTGAAGCTTTCTTT. It yields the protein CASILGRFNTEAFF.

This clone has just one count. The chain employs TRBV7-9 and TRBJ2-5; either TRBD1 or TRBD2 may supply D (5 bases each). The V and J ends lost 2 bases and 2 bases respectively, with 12 bases between them. This CDR3 contains 15 residues. Germline V gives CDR1 SEHNR, CDR2 FQNEAQ (reference sequence). This chain's CDR3 is CASSLSGTPQETQYF. Here the CDR3 DNA reads TGTGCCAGCAGCTTAAGTGGGACCCCTCAAGAGACCCAGTACTTC.

V is TRBV11-2 and J is TRBJ1-1; D unresolved. The CDR3 contains 14 residues. Germline V gene data show CDR1 as SGHAT and CDR2 as FQNNGV. The V gene lost 2 bases and the J gene lost 2 bases, with 9 bases spanning the gap. CDR3 nucleotides: TGTGCCAGCAGCTTAAGCGAGAGTAACACTGAAGCTTTCTTT. The encoded protein is CASSLSESNTEAFF.

The V gene is TRBV19, the J gene TRBJ2-5; D gene ambiguous. Germline V lookup: CDR1 LNHDA, CDR2 SQIVND (reference sequence). V lost 6 bases, J lost 4 bases, and 12 bases lay in between. The CDR3 totals 13 residues. CDR3 region: CASSPGRSETQYF. CDR3 DNA: TGTGCCAGTAGCCCCGGCCGATCAGAGACCCAGTACTTC. Full variable domain (outside the CDR3, taken from reference TRBV19 and TRBJ2-5): DGGITQSPKYLFRKEGQNVTLSCEQNLNHDAMYWYRQDPGQGLRLIYYSQIVNDFQKGDIAEGYSVSREKKESFPLTVTSAQKNPTAFYLCASSPGRSETQYFGPGTRLLVL.

This chain connects TRBV28 to TRBJ2-7; TRBD1 agrees at 8 bases. The germline V gene has CDR1 MDHEN and CDR2 SYDVKM. Trimming took 5 bases from V and 5 from J; bases not matched to a gene: 14. There are 16 residues in the CDR3. The CDR3 reads CASSLFDRGKGNEQYF. The CDR3 DNA is TGTGCCAGCAGTCTTTTCGACAGGGGAAAGGGCAACGAGCAGTACTTC.

The V call is TRBV28, the J call TRBJ1-5, with no clear D. The CDR3 is 11 amino acids. Trimming took off 7 bases at V and 2 bases at J, with 3 bases between the two ends. CDR1 is MDHEN, CDR2 SYDVKM, per germline. CDR3: CASKGNQPQHF. In DNA form, the CDR3 reads TGTGCCAGCAAGGGCAATCAGCCCCAGCATTTT.

The chain links TRBV2 to TRBJ2-1, with D maybe TRBD1 (5 bases). The germline gives CDR1 SNHLY, CDR2 FYNNEI. The ends were cut back, 2 bases at V and 7 bases at J, with 9 bases in the middle. CDR3 length: 13 residues. The CDR3 sequence: CASSEQGPNEQFF. The CDR3 region has the DNA TGTGCCAGCAGTGAACAGGGTCCGAATGAGCAGTTCTTC.

V and J are TRBV6-6 and TRBJ1-1; no clear D gene. The ends were cut back, 5 bases at V and 3 bases at J, with 16 bases in the middle. CDR3 length: 15 amino acids. The germline CDR1 and CDR2 sequences are MNHNY and SVGAGI (reference sequence). The CDR3 coding sequence is TGTGCCAGCAGTCCTAATAGGAGAGGGCACACTGAAGCTTTCTTT. It encodes CASSPNRRGHTEAFF.